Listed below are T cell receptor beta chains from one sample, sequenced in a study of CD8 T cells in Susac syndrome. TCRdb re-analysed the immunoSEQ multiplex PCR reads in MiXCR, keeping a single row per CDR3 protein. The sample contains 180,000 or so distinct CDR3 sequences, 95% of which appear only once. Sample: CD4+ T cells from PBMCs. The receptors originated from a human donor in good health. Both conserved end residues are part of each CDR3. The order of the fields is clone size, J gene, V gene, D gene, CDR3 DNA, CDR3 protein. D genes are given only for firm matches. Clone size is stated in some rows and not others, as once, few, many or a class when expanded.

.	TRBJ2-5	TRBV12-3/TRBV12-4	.	TGTGCCACCGGGACCGGGGGGCAGGAGACCCAGTACTTC	CATGTGGQETQYF
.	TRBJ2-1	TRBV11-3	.	TGTGCCAGCAGCTCTGGACTAGGGGGGCCCAATGAGCAGTTCTTC	CASSSGLGGPNEQFF
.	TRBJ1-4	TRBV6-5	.	TGTGCCAGCAGTTACCTACCCCCGGGAGGTGAAAAACTGTTTTTT	CASSYLPPGGEKLFF
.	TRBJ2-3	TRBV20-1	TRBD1	TGCAGTGCGATAGGGGGACAGGGGTTGACAGATACGCAGTATTTT	CSAIGGQGLTDTQYF
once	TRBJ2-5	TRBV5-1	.	TGCGCCACCCGGGAGCAAGAGACCCAGTACTTC	CATREQETQYF
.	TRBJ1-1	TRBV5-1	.	TGCGCCAGCAGCCGGGGGTCGAGTGACACTGAAGCTTTCTTT	CASSRGSSDTEAFF
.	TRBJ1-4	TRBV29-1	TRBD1	TGCAGCGCTGGCAGGGGGGATAATGAAAAACTGTTTTTT	CSAGRGDNEKLFF
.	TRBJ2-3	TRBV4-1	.	TGCGCCAGCAGCCAAGTTGGGACTGGAGATACGCAGTATTTT	CASSQVGTGDTQYF
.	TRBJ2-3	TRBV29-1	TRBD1	TGCAGCGTGGTGCCGGGGACAGGGGTTATAGATACGCAGTATTTT	CSVVPGTGVIDTQYF
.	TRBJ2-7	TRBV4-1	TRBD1	TGCGCCAGCAGCCAAGAGGGGGACAGGCAGTGGTACGAGCAGTACTTC	CASSQEGDRQWYEQYF
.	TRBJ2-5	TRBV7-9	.	TGTGCCAGCAGCCCAGTCGTCAGGGGCGGAGAGACCCAGTACTTC	CASSPVVRGGETQYF
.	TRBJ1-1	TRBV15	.	TGTGCCACCCAATTTCGGGCAGGGGAAACTGAAGCTTTCTTT	CATQFRAGETEAFF
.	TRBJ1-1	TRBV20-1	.	TGCAGTGCTCCAAAGGGATTGATGGACACTGAAGCTTTCTTT	CSAPKGLMDTEAFF
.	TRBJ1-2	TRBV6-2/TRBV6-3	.	TGTGCCACCAAACCGACCGGCGTGAACTATGGCTACACCTTC	CATKPTGVNYGYTF
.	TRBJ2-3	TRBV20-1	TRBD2	TGCAGCCCTAAGCGGGAGGGCACAGATACGCAGTATTTT	CSPKREGTDTQYF
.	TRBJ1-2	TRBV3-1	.	TGTGCCAGCAGCCAAGTTGAGGGGGACTATGGCTACACCTTC	CASSQVEGDYGYTF
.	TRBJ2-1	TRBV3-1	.	TGTGCCAGCAGCCCGGCTTCTGCGGCTCGGGGCTACAATGAGCAGTTCTTC	CASSPASAARGYNEQFF
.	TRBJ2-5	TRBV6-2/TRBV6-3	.	TGTGCCAGCAGTTACCCCCAAGAGACCCAGTACTTC	CASSYPQETQYF
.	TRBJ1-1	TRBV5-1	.	TGCGCCAGCAGCTTGGACGGACAGAGGAACACTGAAGCTTTCTTT	CASSLDGQRNTEAFF
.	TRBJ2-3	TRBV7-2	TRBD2	TGTGCCAGCAGCTTAATTTCTGCCAGCGGGAGTGGGGCAGATACGCAGTATTTT	CASSLISASGSGADTQYF
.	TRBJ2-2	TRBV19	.	TGTGCCAGTAAACTGGGGATGTGGACCGGGGAGCTGTTTTTT	CASKLGMWTGELFF
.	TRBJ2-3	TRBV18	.	TGTGCCAGCTCACCAGGCAGCGAACCGTCCACAGATACGCAGTATTTT	CASSPGSEPSTDTQYF
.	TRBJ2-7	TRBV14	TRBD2	TGTGCCAGCAGCCGCTTCCGAACGGACCCACTAGCGGGGAGAGCCTACGAGCAGTACTTC	CASSRFRTDPLAGRAYEQYF
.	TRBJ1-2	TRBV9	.	TGTGCCAGCAGCGTAGCGACGTCTTATGGCTACACCTTC	CASSVATSYGYTF
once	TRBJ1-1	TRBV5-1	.	TGCGCCAGCGGGACGAGCACTGAAGCTTTCTTT	CASGTSTEAFF
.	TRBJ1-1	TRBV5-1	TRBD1	TGCGCCAGCAGCTTGTTCGGGACAGGGGGCACTGAAGCTTTCTTT	CASSLFGTGGTEAFF
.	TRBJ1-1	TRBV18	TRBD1	TGTGCCAGCTCAGGGACAGGGGGCACTGAAGCTTTCTTT	CASSGTGGTEAFF
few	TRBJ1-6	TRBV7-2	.	TGTGCCAGCAGCTTCGACGGATATAATTCACCCCTCCATTTT	CASSFDGYNSPLHF
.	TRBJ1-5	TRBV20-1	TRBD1	TGCAGTCTCGCTGTGGGGACAGGGATGCAGCCCCAGCATTTT	CSLAVGTGMQPQHF
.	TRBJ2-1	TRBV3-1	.	TGTGCCAGCAGCCGGACTCTTCCCTCGAATGAGCAGTTCTTC	CASSRTLPSNEQFF
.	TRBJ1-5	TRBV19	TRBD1	TGTGCCAGTAGTTCGGGACAGATTAGCAATCAGCCCCAGCATTTT	CASSSGQISNQPQHF
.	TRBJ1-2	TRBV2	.	TGTGCCAGCAGTGAGCGTACCACCAACTATGGCTACACCTTC	CASSERTTNYGYTF
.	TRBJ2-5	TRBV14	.	TGTGCCAGCAGCCAATCCGGGACCGAAGTCGACTTC	CASSQSGTEVDF
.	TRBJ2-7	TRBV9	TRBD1	TGTGCCAGCAGCCGAACAGGGGATCCTTGGGAGCAGTACTTC	CASSRTGDPWEQYF
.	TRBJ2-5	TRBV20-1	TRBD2	TGCAGTGCTAGAGTGGCGGGAGGTAGGGAGACCCAGTACTTC	CSARVAGGRETQYF
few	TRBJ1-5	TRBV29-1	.	TGCAGCGTTGAGGTCGGGGGGGGACAGCCCCAGCATTTT	CSVEVGGGQPQHF
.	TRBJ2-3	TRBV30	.	TGTGCCTGGAGACCGACTACCAACTTACGGTGGACAGATACGCAGTATTTT	CAWRPTTNLRWTDTQYF
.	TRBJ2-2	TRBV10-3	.	TGTGCCATCAGGGGCACCGGGGAGCTGTTTTTT	CAIRGTGELFF
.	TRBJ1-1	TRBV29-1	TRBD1	TGCAGCGGTCCGGGACAGGATAACACTGAAGCTTTCTTT	CSGPGQDNTEAFF
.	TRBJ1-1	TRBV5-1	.	TGCGCCAGCAGCTTGGAGGTGAACACTGAAGCTTTCTTT	CASSLEVNTEAFF
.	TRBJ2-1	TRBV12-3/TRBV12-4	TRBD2	TGTGCCAGCAGTTTCCCCCGACTAGCGGCCAGCAATGAGCAGTTCTTC	CASSFPRLAASNEQFF